This TCR beta chain stems from a study of blood T cell repertoires in COVID-19. Method: immunoSEQ multiplex PCR; TCRdb's copy keeps in-frame clones and lacks some. The table records roughly 100,000 clones, 75% to 85% of them present only once. Followed longitudinally, the Seattle patients had been enrolled during active infection. Germline V CDR1 and CDR2: LGHNA, YNFKEQ. The length of the CDR3 is 16 residues. V lost 3 bases and J lost 5, with 14 bases in between. The TCR originated in a man at least 80 years old with COVID-19, enrolled during active disease. The chain links TRBV4-2 to TRBJ1-6, with D possibly matching TRBD1 (5 bases). The sample was peripheral blood. CDR3 region: CASSHYPGSNNSPLHF. CDR3 bases: TGTGCCAGCAGCCATTACCCAGGGTCCAATAATTCACCCCTCCACTTT.